What follows are 22 T cell receptor beta chains derived from one specimen sequenced in a study of technical replicates of blood from a handful of donors. Data came from immunoSEQ multiplex PCR; TCRdb stores just in-frame clones and leaves some out. The sample includes about 34,000 clones, around nine tenths of them seen just once. What was sequenced was PBMCs. The receptor source for this set is a human donor in good health. Some clones in this sample may be carry-over from other donors' samples.

The chain joins TRBV2 to TRBJ2-7; D is unclear. The CDR3 has 11 residues. Germline values: CDR1 SNHLY, CDR2 FYNNEI. The ends were cut back, 6 bases at V and 6 bases at J, with 9 bases in the middle. CDR3 protein: CASRLTSEQYF. The CDR3 region has the DNA TGTGCCAGCAGACTCACTTCCGAGCAGTACTTC.

V is TRBV5-1 and J is TRBJ2-7; TRBD2 matches at 9 bases. V shed 6 bases, J shed 4 bases, and the junction held 20 bases outside the gene matches. This CDR3 comprises 18 residues. The germline gives CDR1 SGHRS, CDR2 YFSETQ. The CDR3: CASKTHHRYLAGIYEQYF. CDR3 DNA: TGCGCCAGCAAAACACACCACCGGTATCTAGCGGGAATTTACGAGCAGTACTTC.

This chain connects TRBV6-5 to TRBJ1-5; tentative D call: TRBD1 (6 bases). Germline assignment: CDR1 MNHEY and CDR2 SVGAGI. The germline V and J ends were trimmed by 6 bases and 9 bases, with 15 bases remaining between them. The CDR3 runs to 13 residues. The CDR3 nucleotides are TGTGCCAGCAGACCAGGGATCAGGGGGCCCCAGCATTTT. Its translation is CASRPGIRGPQHF.

This clone is labeled medium-sized. The junction departs from germline at one end; a sequencing error may be responsible. The rearrangement joins TRBV6-4 to TRBJ2-1; no firm D call. This CDR3 contains 14 residues. The germline V gene has CDR1 MRHNA and CDR2 SNTAGT. The CDR3 DNA reads as TGTGCCAGCAGTGACGGGCTATCCTCCAATGAGCAGTTCTTC. Translation gives CASSDGLSSNEQFF.

This clone was counted a few times. The chain uses TRBV10-1 and TRBJ2-2; D is perhaps TRBD2 (5 bases). V gave up 0 bases and J gave up 1 base, with 12 bases separating them. The germline V gene encodes CDR1 WNHNN and CDR2 SYGVQD (reference sequence). CDR3 length equals 17 residues. CDR3 nucleotides: TGCGCCAGCAGTGAGTCGACTCGTAGCGTGAACACCGGGGAGCTGTTTTTT. Residues: CASSESTRSVNTGELFF.

The rearrangement uses TRBV11-2 and TRBJ2-7, with TRBD2 identical over 7 bases. The CDR3 is 13 amino acids. Germline trimming cut 5 bases from V and 6 bases from J; bases unmatched to any gene: 7. Germline lookup yields CDR1 SGHAT and CDR2 FQNNGV. The CDR3 region has the DNA TGTGCCAGCAGCCCCCGGAGCGGGGCCGAGCAGTACTTC. Residues: CASSPRSGAEQYF.

This chain joins TRBV2 and TRBJ1-5; 7 nucleotides line up with TRBD1. The CDR3 has 13 amino acids. The J segment lost 7 bases and the V segment lost 7 bases, leaving 7 bases of the junction unmatched. Germline loops: CDR1 SNHLY, CDR2 FYNNEI. Here the CDR3 DNA reads TGTGCCAGCATGTGGGACAGTGGGCAGCCCCAGCATTTT. The encoded protein is CASMWDSGQPQHF.

The genes are TRBV5-5 and TRBJ1-2; TRBD1 matches 10 bases. The V and J ends lost 5 bases and 6 bases, in that order; junction bases with no gene match: 7. This CDR3 spans 14 amino acids. The germline V gene has CDR1 SGHKS and CDR2 YYEKEE (reference sequence). The CDR3 here is CASRQDRGAHGYTF. The CDR3 bases are TGTGCCAGCAGGCAGGACAGGGGGGCGCATGGCTACACCTTC.

This clone came up a few times. This chain connects TRBV5-4 to TRBJ1-5; no firm D call. Germline CDR1 is SGHNT and CDR2 is YYREEE (reference sequence). The CDR3 runs to 16 residues. The V end lost 0 bases, the J end lost 0 bases, and 10 bases lay between the germline ends. CDR3: CASSLGGGGSNQPQHF. In DNA, the CDR3 is TGTGCCAGCAGCTTGGGGGGAGGTGGTAGCAATCAGCCCCAGCATTTT.

DNA for the CDR3: TGTGCCAGCAGATCCGGGACTAGCGGATACAATGAGCAGTTCTTC. Amino acids: CASRSGTSGYNEQFF. This rearrangement joins TRBV6-6 to TRBJ2-1, with TRBD2 identical over 11 bases. The germline gives CDR1 MNHNY, CDR2 SVGAGI (reference sequence). The CDR3 length is 15 residues. Unmatched junction bases numbered 5, after V lost 6 bases and J lost 4 bases.

The chain couples TRBV6-6 to TRBJ1-6; 7 bases fit TRBD1. The CDR3 length is 14 residues. In germline, CDR1 is MNHNY, CDR2 SVGAGI (reference sequence). The trim removed 6 bases at V and 4 bases at J, leaving 3 bases unmatched. CDR3 DNA: TGTGCCAGCAGCCAGGGACAGTATAATTCACCCCTCCACTTT. Amino acid sequence: CASSQGQYNSPLHF.

The chain recombines TRBV5-1 with TRBJ1-2, with a tentative D call TRBD1 (6 bases). CDR1 and CDR2 (germline): SGHRS, YFSETQ. Deletions cut 3 bases from V and 8 bases from J, with 23 bases between. The CDR3 extends over 16 amino acids. CDR3 sequence reads: CASSSPGQPHLGGYTF. The DNA of the CDR3 is TGCGCCAGCAGCTCTCCCGGACAGCCCCACCTGGGAGGCTACACCTTC.

This clone appeared a few times. The chain uses TRBV29-1 and TRBJ2-5, with TRBD1 matching over 7 bases. The CDR3 has 14 amino acids. Trimming cost V 6 bases and J 2 bases; bases outside gene matches: 9. Germline V gene lookup returns CDR1 SQVTM and CDR2 ANQGSEA. CDR3 amino acids: CSVQGTAVQETQYF. CDR3 coding DNA: TGCAGCGTCCAGGGGACAGCAGTACAAGAGACCCAGTACTTC.

About this clone itself: Other DNA variants within this sample encode the same CDR3. The chain's CDR3 is CAWSVLAGRDTQYF. The CDR3 DNA follows: TGTGCCTGGAGTGTGCTAGCGGGAAGGGATACGCAGTATTTT. The V and J genes are TRBV30 and TRBJ2-3, with 9 bases that match TRBD2. Germline-derived CDR1 and CDR2 are GTSNPN and SVGIG (reference sequence). V lost 0 bases and J lost 6; bases outside the gene matches: 4. The CDR3 has 14 residues.

The rearrangement joins TRBV30 to TRBJ2-1; 9 bases agree with TRBD1. Trimming at V came to 1 base and at J to 8 bases, leaving 9 bases not matched to a gene. Germline V gene sequence: CDR1 GTSNPN, CDR2 SVGIG (reference sequence). This CDR3 is 15 amino acids long. CDR3 in DNA: TGTGCCTGGAGTGCGGGGACAGGGAGCTTTCATGAGCAGTTCTTC. It yields the protein CAWSAGTGSFHEQFF.

The genes are TRBV2 and TRBJ2-7; D may be TRBD1 (5 bases). The length of the CDR3 is 15 residues. Germline CDR1 and CDR2: SNHLY and FYNNEI. Deletions cut 7 bases from V and 2 bases from J, with 18 bases between. The CDR3 sequence is CASIPPPGLTYEQYF. The CDR3 coding sequence is TGTGCCAGCATTCCACCACCAGGGCTAACCTACGAGCAGTACTTC.

The chain has TRBV25-1 and TRBJ1-1; TRBD1 aligns across 8 bases. The CDR3 sequence is 15 residues long. V shed 4 bases and J 5 bases; nucleotides not matched to a gene: 9. Germline CDR1 and CDR2: MGHDK and SYGVNS. The CDR3: CASSAIDRGRTEAFF. The CDR3 DNA follows: TGTGCCAGCAGTGCCATTGACAGGGGTCGGACTGAAGCTTTCTTT.

V is TRBV7-7 and J is TRBJ2-2; TRBD2 is a possible D gene (6 bases). The CDR3 contains 16 residues. Trimming stripped 2 bases from V and 0 bases from J, with 10 bases between. The germline V gene has CDR1 SSHAT and CDR2 FNYEAQ (reference sequence). The CDR3 DNA sequence: TGTGCCAGCAGCTTATTTAGCGGATCGAACACCGGGGAGCTGTTTTTT. It yields the protein CASSLFSGSNTGELFF.

The chain is built from TRBV23-1 and TRBJ2-7; D is possibly TRBD2 (5 bases). TRBV23-1 belongs to the ORF category, with a function that is uncertain. This CDR3 comprises 14 residues. Trimming took off 6 bases at V and 7 bases at J, with 19 bases between the two ends. CDR3 loop: CASSPPPGKREQYF. CDR3 DNA: TGCGCCAGCAGCCCACCTCCGGGGAAGAGAGAGCAGTACTTC.

The J gene is TRBJ1-1, the V gene TRBV19; TRBD1 agrees at 11 bases. V lost 3 bases, J lost 5 bases, and 2 bases stayed unmatched. Per the germline V gene, CDR1 is LNHDA and CDR2 is SQIVND (reference sequence). There are 14 residues in the CDR3. The CDR3 region has the DNA TGTGCCAGTAGTATGGACAGGGGGCCTACTGAAGCTTTCTTT. Translating gives CASSMDRGPTEAFF.

This clone is a singleton in its sample. The rearrangement joins TRBV29-1 to TRBJ2-7; 14 nucleotides match TRBD2. The CDR3 has 19 amino acids. The V gene's germline CDR1 is SQVTM and CDR2 ANQGSEA. The V gene end was trimmed by 4 bases and the J gene end by 1 base; junction bases not matched to a gene: 15. The CDR3 spells CSVVTAGLAGVTFSYEQYF. The CDR3 DNA is TGCAGCGTTGTTACCGCGGGACTAGCGGGAGTAACCTTTTCCTACGAGCAGTACTTC.

V is TRBV12-5 and J is TRBJ2-3; 9 nucleotides agree with TRBD1. CDR1 and CDR2 from the germline V gene are LGHNT and FRNRAP. The trim removed 6 bases at V and 6 bases at J, leaving 7 bases unmatched. The CDR3 covers 14 residues. The CDR3 is CASGPGQGSDTQYF. The CDR3 DNA sequence: TGTGCTAGTGGACCGGGACAGGGTTCGGATACGCAGTATTTT.